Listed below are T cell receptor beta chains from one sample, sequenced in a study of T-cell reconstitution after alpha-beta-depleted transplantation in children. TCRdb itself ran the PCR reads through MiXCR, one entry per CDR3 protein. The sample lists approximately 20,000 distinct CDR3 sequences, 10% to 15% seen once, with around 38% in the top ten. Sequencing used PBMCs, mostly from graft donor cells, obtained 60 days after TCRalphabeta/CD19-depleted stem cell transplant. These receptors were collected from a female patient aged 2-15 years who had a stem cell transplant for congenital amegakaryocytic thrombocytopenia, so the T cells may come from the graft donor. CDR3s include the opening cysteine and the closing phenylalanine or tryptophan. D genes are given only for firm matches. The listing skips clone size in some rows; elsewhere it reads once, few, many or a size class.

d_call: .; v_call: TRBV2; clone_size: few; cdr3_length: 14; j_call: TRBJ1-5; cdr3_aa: CASSDSISNQPQHF; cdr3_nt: TGTGCCAGCAGTGACAGCATTAGCAATCAGCCCCAGCATTTT
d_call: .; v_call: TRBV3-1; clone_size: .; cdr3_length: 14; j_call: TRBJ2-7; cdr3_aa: CASSPRTGPYEQYF; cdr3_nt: TGTGCCAGCAGCCCCCGCACGGGACCCTACGAGCAGTACTTC
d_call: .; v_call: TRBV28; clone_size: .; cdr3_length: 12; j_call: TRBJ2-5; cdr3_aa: CASSLLSETQYF; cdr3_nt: TGTGCCAGCAGTTTACTATCGGAGACCCAGTACTTC
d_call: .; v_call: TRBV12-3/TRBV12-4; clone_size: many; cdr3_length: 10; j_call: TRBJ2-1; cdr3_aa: CASGSGEQFF; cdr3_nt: TGTGCCAGCGGGAGTGGTGAGCAGTTCTTC
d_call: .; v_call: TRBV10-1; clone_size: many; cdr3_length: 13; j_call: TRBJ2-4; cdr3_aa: CASSEGAKNIQYF; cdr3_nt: TGCGCCAGCAGTGAGGGGGCGAAAAACATTCAGTACTTC
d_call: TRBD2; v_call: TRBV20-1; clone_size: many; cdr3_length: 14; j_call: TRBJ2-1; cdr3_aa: CSARPGTSDNEQFF; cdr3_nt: TGCAGTGCTAGACCCGGGACTAGCGACAATGAGCAGTTCTTC
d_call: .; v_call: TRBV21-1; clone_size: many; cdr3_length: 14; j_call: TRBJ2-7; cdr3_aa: CASIGHSTSYEQYF; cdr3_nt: TGTGCCAGCATAGGACACTCGACCTCCTACGAGCAGTACTTC
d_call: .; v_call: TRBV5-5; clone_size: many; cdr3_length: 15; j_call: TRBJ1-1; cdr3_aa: CASSLWDNWDTEAFF; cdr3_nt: TGTGCCAGCAGCTTATGGGACAATTGGGACACTGAAGCTTTCTTT
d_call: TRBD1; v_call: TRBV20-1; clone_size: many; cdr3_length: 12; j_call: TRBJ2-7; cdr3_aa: CSARQGIYEQYF; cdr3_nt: TGCAGTGCCCGACAGGGGATTTACGAGCAGTACTTC
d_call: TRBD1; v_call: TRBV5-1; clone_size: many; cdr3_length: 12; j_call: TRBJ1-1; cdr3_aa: CASRTGGTEAFF; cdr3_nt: TGCGCCAGCAGGACAGGGGGCACTGAAGCTTTCTTT
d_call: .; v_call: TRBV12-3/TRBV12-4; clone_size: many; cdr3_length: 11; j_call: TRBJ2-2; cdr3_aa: CASSFAGELFF; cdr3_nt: TGTGCCAGCAGTTTTGCCGGGGAGCTGTTTTTT
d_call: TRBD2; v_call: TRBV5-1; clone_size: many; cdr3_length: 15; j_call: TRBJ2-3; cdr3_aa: CASSFSGRGTDTQYF; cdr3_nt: TGCGCCAGCAGCTTTAGCGGGAGAGGTACAGATACGCAGTATTTT
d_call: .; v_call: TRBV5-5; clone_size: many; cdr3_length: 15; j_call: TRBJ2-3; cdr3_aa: CASSQEAGYTDTQYF; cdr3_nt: TGTGCCAGCAGCCAGGAGGCCGGTTACACAGATACGCAGTATTTT
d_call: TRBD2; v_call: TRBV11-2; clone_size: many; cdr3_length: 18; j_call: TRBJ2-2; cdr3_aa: CASSSRSSGGPGTGELFF; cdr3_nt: TGTGCCAGCAGCTCCAGATCTTCGGGGGGGCCGGGGACCGGGGAGCTGTTTTTT
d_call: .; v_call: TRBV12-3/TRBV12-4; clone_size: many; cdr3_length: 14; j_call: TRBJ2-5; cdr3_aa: CASSLRRTQETQYF; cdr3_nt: TGTGCCAGCAGTTTACGACGAACCCAAGAGACCCAGTACTTC
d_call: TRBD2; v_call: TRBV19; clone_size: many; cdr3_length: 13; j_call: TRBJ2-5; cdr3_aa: CASSSSGEETQYF; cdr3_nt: TGTGCCAGTAGTTCCAGCGGGGAAGAGACCCAGTACTTC
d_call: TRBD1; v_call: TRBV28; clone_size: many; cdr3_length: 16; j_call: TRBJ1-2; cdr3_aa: CASSWGTGSGIYGYTF; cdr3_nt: TGTGCCAGCAGTTGGGGGACAGGGTCCGGAATCTATGGCTACACCTTC
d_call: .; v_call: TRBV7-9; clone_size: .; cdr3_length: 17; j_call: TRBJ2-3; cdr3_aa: CASSLRQVGVGSDTQYF; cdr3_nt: TGTGCCAGCAGCTTAAGGCAGGTCGGGGTTGGGTCAGATACGCAGTATTTT